Described below is a single TCR beta chain sequence and its context. Its target is not known. The sample belongs to a study of blood T cells in healthy people across ages. Study-level results: A roughly linear fall in TCR beta diversity per million T cells was seen with increasing age.

Drawing of peripheral blood yielded about 9.6 milliliters from each donor. The J segment lost 2 bases and the V segment lost 0 bases, leaving 9 bases of the junction unmatched. CDR1 and CDR2 (germline): MNHEY, SVGAGI. The CDR3 sequence is 18 residues long. The second PCR ran roughly 6 to 11 cycles with a sample-barcoded 5' primer and J-beta primers. Every single cDNA molecule received a tag from a template-switch adaptor with 12 random nucleotides. TCRdb recomputed calls from the 5' RACE reads with MiXCR, one row per CDR3 protein. The table includes some 1.1 million distinct CDR3 sequences, roughly two fifths detected once.

The sequence was obtained from a man aged 18 to 29 in good health. The material sequenced was blood. The gene calls are TRBV6-5 and TRBJ2-1, with 8 bases matching TRBD2. CDR3 region: CASSYSIQRGIPYNEQFF. Here the CDR3 DNA reads TGTGCCAGCAGTTACTCGATCCAGCGGGGGATCCCCTACAATGAGCAGTTCTTC.